A selection of T cell receptor beta chains follows, all from one sample in a study of blood T cell repertoires in COVID-19. The data were produced by immunoSEQ multiplex PCR, yet TCRdb's version contains in-frame clones alone and is incomplete. Among roughly 450,000 clones, around 91% were seen once, and the ten largest hold roughly 0.66%. The source material was PBMCs or T cells enriched from blood (not recorded which). The receptor set was obtained from a man aged 18 to 30 who had recovered from COVID-19. The CDR3 runs from the conserved cysteine through the conserved F or W. A D gene is named only where the DNA matches it firmly. The size field is filled for only some rows; it gives once, few, many or a size class.

j_call d_call clone_size v_call cdr3_nt cdr3_aa
TRBJ2-7 - once TRBV19 TGTGCCAGTAGTCCCGGAGTTTCCGCTTACGAGCAGTACTTC CASSPGVSAYEQYF
TRBJ2-6 - - TRBV9 TGTGCCAGCAGCGTACATGTCTTAAAAACTAGCTCTGGGGCCAACGTCCTGACTTTC CASSVHVLKTSSGANVLTF
TRBJ1-1 - - TRBV10-1 TGCGCCAGCAGTGAGGAGGGTTTAGGGGGGGCTCGAGCTTTCTTT CASSEEGLGGARAFF
TRBJ1-1 - - TRBV30 TGTGCCTGGAGTCAAGGGGGAAACACTGAAGCTTTCTTT CAWSQGGNTEAFF
TRBJ2-1 - - TRBV7-3 TGTGCCAGCAGCTTAATAAGGGGCAATGAGCAGTTCTTC CASSLIRGNEQFF
TRBJ2-1 TRBD2 - TRBV10-3 TGTGCCATCGGAGATAGCGGGACATTCTACAATGAGCAGTTCTTC CAIGDSGTFYNEQFF
TRBJ1-6 - - TRBV28 TGTGCCAGCAGGGAGGACAGCTCCTATAATTCACCCCTCCACTTT CASREDSSYNSPLHF
TRBJ1-2 TRBD1 few TRBV19 TGTGCCAGTAGTATACTATTAACCGGGACAGTAGGTGGCTACACCTTC CASSILLTGTVGGYTF
TRBJ1-2 TRBD1 - TRBV28 TGTGCCAGCAGTCCCGGACAGGGGGGAGGCTACACCTTC CASSPGQGGGYTF
TRBJ1-5 - - TRBV28 TGTGCCAGCAAAGGGGGGGCTAATCAGCCCCAGCATTTT CASKGGANQPQHF
TRBJ1-5 - - TRBV5-1 TGCGCCAGCAGCTTCGGAGGGGACAATCAGCCCCAGCATTTT CASSFGGDNQPQHF
TRBJ2-7 - - TRBV4-1 TGCGCCAGCAGCCAAGTAGGGGTAGACGAGCAGTACTTC CASSQVGVDEQYF
TRBJ2-1 - - TRBV5-5 TGTGCCAGCAGCTTGGGCGGCGGAGCCCTCAATGAGCAGTTCTTC CASSLGGGALNEQFF
TRBJ1-1 - - TRBV11-2 TGTGCCAGCAGCTTGCGGACAGTTGGGACACTGAACACTGAAGCTTTCTTT CASSLRTVGTLNTEAFF
TRBJ2-1 TRBD2 - TRBV3-1/TRBV3-2 TGTGCCAGCAGCCTGGGGGGGGGCTACAATGAGCAGTTCTTC CASSLGGGYNEQFF
TRBJ1-2 - - TRBV19 TGTGCCAGTAGTATTTTGAGCCAGGGCCATGGCTACACCTTC CASSILSQGHGYTF